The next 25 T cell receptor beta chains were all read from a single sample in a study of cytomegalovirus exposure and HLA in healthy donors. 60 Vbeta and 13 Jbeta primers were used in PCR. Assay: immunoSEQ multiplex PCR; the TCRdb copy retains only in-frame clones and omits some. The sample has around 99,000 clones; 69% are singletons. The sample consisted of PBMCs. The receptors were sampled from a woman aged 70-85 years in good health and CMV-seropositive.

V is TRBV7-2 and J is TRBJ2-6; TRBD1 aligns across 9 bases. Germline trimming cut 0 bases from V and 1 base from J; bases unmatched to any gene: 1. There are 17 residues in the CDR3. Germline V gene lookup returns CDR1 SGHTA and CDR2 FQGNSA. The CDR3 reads CASSLAGQGSGANVLTF. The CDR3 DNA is TGTGCCAGCAGCTTAGCGGGACAGGGTTCTGGGGCCAACGTCCTGACTTTC.

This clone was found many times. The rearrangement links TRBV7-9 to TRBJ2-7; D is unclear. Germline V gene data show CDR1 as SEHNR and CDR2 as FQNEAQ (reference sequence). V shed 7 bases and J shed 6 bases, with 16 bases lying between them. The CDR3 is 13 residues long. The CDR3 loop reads CASTKETTSEQYF. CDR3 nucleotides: TGTGCCAGCACCAAAGAGACAACCTCCGAGCAGTACTTC.

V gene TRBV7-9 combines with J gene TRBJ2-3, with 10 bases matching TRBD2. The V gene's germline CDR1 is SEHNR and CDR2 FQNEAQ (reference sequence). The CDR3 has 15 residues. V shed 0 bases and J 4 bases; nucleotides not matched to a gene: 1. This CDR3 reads CASSLALAGADTQYF. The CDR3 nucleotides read TGTGCCAGCAGCTTAGCCCTAGCGGGGGCAGATACGCAGTATTTT.

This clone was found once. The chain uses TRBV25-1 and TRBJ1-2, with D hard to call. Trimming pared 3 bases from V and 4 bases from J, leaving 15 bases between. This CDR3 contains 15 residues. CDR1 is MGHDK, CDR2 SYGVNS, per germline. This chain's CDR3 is CASSDDGGRLYGYTF. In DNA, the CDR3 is TGTGCCAGCAGTGATGACGGCGGTCGGCTCTATGGCTACACCTTC.

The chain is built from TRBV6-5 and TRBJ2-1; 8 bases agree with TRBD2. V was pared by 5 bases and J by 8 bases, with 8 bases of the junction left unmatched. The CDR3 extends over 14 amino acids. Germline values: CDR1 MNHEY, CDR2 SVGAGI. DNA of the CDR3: TGTGCCAGCAGTCCCGGGGGGGCCGGGTATGAGCAGTTCTTC. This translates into CASSPGGAGYEQFF.

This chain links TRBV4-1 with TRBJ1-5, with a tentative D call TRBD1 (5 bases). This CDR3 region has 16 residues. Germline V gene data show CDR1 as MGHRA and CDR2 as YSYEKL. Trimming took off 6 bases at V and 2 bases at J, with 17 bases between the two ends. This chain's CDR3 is CASRLDGGIGNQPQHF. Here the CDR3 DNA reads TGCGCCAGCAGATTAGACGGGGGTATTGGCAATCAGCCCCAGCATTTT.

The CDR3 loop is CASSPPGGQVYNQPQHF. The CDR3, as DNA: TGTGCCAGCAGCCCCCCGGGTGGCCAAGTTTACAATCAGCCCCAGCATTTT. The chain links TRBV7-2 to TRBJ1-5; D unresolved. V was pared by 5 bases and J by 3 bases, with 20 bases between. Germline V gene data show CDR1 as SGHTA and CDR2 as FQGNSA. This CDR3 contains 17 residues. Drawing the rest from reference TRBV7-2 and TRBJ1-5, the complete variable domain is GAGVSQSPSNKVTEKGKDVELRCDPISGHTALYWYRQSLGQGLEFLIYFQGNSAPDKSGLPSDRFSAERTGGSVSTLTIQRTQQEDSAVYLCASSPPGGQVYNQPQHFGDGTRLSIL.

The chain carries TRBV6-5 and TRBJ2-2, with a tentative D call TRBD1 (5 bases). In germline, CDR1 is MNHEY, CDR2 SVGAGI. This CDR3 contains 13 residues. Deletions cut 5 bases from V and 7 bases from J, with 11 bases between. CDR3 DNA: TGTGCCAGCAGTCCTCCCCAGGGCGGGGAGCTGTTTTTT. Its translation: CASSPPQGGELFF.

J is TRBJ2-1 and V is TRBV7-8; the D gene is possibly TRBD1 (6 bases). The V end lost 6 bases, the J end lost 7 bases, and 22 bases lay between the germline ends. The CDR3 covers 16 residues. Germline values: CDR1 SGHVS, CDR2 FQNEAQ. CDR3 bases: TGTGCCAGCAGGCCAACTCCCTGGGGGCAGTTGAATGAGCAGTTCTTC. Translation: CASRPTPWGQLNEQFF.

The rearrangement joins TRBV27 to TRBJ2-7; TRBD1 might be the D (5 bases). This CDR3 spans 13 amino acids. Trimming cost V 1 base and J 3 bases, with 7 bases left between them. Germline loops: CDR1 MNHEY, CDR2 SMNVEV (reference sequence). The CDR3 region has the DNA TGTGCCAGCAGTTTATGGGGCAGCTACGAGCAGTACTTC. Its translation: CASSLWGSYEQYF.

CDR3 sequence: CASSETAAGTGFQPQHF. The CDR3 region has the DNA TGTGCCAGCAGTGAAACAGCGGCCGGGACAGGGTTTCAGCCCCAGCATTTT. The chain is built from TRBV6-1 and TRBJ1-5, with 9 nucleotides matching TRBD1. Unmatched junction bases numbered 11, after V lost 2 bases and J lost 6 bases. The germline gives CDR1 MNHNS, CDR2 SASEGT. There are 17 residues in the CDR3.

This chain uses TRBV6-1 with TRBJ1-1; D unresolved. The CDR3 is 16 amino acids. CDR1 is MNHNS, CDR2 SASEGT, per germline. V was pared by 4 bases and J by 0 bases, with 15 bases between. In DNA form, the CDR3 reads TGTGCCAGCAGTGCCCCTCCGGGAAGACTGAACACTGAAGCTTTCTTT. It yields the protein CASSAPPGRLNTEAFF.

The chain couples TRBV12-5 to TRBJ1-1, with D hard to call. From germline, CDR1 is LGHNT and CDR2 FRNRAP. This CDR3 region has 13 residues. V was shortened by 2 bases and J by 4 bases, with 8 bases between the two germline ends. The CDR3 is CASGLWGGTEAFF. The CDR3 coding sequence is TGTGCTAGTGGTTTGTGGGGAGGCACTGAAGCTTTCTTT.

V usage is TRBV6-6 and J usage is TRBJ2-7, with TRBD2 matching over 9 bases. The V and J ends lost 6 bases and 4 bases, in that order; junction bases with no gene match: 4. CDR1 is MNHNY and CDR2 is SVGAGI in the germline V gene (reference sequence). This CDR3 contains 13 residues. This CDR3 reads CASRLAGLYEQYF. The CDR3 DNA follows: TGTGCCAGCAGGCTAGCGGGACTTTACGAGCAGTACTTC.

The CDR3 bases are TGTGCCAGCCAGACAGGGCGGGAGACCCAGTACTTC. Its translation is CASQTGRETQYF. The chain couples TRBV6-1 to TRBJ2-5, with 7 positions matching TRBD1. J was trimmed by 5 bases and V by 8 bases; bases with no gene match: 5. The V gene's germline CDR1 is MNHNS and CDR2 SASEGT. The CDR3 is made up of 12 amino acids.

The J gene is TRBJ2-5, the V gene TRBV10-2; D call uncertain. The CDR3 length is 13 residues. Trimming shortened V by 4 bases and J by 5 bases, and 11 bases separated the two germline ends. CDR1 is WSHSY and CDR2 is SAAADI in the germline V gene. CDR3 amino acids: CASSGQNGETQYF. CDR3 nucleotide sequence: TGCGCCAGCAGTGGTCAAAACGGGGAGACCCAGTACTTC.

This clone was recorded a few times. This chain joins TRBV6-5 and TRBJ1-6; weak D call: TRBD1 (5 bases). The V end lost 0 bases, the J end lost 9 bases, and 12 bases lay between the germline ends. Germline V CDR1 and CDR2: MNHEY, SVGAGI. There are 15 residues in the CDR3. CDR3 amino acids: CASSYSVRGSSPLHF. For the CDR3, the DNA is TGTGCCAGCAGTTACTCTGTCCGGGGGTCTTCACCCCTCCACTTT.

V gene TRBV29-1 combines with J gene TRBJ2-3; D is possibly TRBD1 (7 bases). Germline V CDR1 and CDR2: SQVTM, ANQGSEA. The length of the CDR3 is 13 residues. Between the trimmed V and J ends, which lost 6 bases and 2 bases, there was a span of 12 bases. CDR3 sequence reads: CSVAGGNTDTQYF. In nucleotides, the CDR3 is TGCAGCGTGGCAGGGGGGAACACAGATACGCAGTATTTT.

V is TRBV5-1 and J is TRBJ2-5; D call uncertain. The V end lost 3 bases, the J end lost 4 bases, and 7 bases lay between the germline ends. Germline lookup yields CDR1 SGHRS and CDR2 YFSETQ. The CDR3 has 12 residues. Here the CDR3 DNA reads TGCGCCAGCAGCTCGAGTCCAGAGACCCAGTACTTC. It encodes CASSSSPETQYF.

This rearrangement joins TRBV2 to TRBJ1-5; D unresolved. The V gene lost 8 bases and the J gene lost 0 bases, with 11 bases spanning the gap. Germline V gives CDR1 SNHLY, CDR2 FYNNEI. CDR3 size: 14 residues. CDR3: CASDGRHSNQPQHF. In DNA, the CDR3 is TGTGCCAGCGACGGGAGGCATAGCAATCAGCCCCAGCATTTT.

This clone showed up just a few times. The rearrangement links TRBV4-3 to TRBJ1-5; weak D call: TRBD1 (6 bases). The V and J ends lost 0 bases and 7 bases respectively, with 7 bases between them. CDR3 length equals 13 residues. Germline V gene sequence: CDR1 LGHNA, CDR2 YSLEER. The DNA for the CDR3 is TGCGCCAGCAGCCAAGAGCAGGGGCAGCCCCAGCATTTT. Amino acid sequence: CASSQEQGQPQHF.

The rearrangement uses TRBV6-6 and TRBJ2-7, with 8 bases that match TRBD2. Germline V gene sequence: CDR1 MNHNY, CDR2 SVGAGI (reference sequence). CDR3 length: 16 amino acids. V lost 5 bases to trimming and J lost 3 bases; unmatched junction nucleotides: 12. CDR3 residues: CASSPGTRVVLYEQYF. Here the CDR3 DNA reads TGTGCCAGCAGTCCCGGGACTAGAGTCGTCCTCTACGAGCAGTACTTC.

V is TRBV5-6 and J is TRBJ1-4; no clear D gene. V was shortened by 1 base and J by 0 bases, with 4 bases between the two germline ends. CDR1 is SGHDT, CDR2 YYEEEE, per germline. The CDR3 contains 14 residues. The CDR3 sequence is CASSLIATNEKLFF. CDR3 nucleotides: TGTGCCAGCAGCTTGATAGCAACTAATGAAAAACTGTTTTTT.

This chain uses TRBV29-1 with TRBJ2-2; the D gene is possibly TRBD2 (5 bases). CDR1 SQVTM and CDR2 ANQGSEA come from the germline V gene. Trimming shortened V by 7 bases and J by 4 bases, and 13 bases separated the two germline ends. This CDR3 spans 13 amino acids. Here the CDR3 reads CSAKGLSTGELFF. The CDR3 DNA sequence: TGCAGCGCCAAAGGACTGAGCACCGGGGAGCTGTTTTTT.

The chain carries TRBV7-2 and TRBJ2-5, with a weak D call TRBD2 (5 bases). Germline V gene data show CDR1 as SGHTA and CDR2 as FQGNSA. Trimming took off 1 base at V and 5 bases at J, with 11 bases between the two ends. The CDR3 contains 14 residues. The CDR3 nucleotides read TGTGCCAGCAGCTTAGGACGGGGATTGGAGACCCAGTACTTC. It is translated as CASSLGRGLETQYF.